This paragraph covers one T cell receptor (beta chain) sequence. Antigen unknown. CDR3 length: 15 residues. Trimming removed 0 bases from V and 1 base from J, with 8 bases in between. CDR1 and CDR2 from the germline V gene are SGDLS and YYNGEE. These data come from a study of CD8 T cells in ankylosing spondylitis. Study conclusions and caveats: Apparently characteristic of ankylosing spondylitis blood was a TCR beta motif (about 8 highly homologous variants).

TCRdb independently ran MiXCR on the 5' RACE reads; one entry per CDR3 protein. Among about 310,000 distinct CDR3 sequences, more than 20% were seen once, and the ten largest hold 3.5% to 4.5%. The clonotype comes from a female donor with ankylosing spondylitis or in good health (not recorded which). Sequencing used blood, either unsorted or a sorted T cell fraction (not recorded which). The chain is built from TRBV9 and TRBJ1-3, with no clear D. This CDR3 is CASSVGWGSGNTIYF. The CDR3 DNA follows: TGTGCCAGCAGCGTAGGTTGGGGTTCTGGAAACACCATATATTTT.